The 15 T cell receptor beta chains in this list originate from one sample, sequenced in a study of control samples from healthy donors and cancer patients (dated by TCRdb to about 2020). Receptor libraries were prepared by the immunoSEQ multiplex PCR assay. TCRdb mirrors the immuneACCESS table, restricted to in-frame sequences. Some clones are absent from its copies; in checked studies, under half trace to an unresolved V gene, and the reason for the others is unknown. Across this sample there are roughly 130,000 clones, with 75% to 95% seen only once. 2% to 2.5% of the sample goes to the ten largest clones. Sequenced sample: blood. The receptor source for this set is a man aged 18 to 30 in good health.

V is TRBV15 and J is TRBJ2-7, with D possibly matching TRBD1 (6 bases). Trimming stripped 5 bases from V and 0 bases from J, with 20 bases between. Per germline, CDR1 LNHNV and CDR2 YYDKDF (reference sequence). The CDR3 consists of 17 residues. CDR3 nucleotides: TGTGCCACCAGCGGAAGAGGTGACAGGAAAAGCTCCTACGAGCAGTACTTC. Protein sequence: CATSGRGDRKSSYEQYF.

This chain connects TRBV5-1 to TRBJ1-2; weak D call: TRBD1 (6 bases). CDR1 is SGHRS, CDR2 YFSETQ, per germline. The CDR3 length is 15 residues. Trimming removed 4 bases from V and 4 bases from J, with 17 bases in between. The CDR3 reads CASSEPGASLYGYTF. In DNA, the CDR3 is TGCGCCAGCAGCGAACCAGGGGCCTCCCTCTATGGCTACACCTTC.

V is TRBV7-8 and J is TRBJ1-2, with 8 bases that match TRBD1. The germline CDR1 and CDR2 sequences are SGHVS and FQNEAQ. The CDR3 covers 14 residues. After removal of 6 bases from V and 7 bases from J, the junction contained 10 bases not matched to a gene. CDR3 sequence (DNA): TGTGCCAGCAGTCATGGACAGGGCGAGGTTGGCTACACCTTC. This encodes CASSHGQGEVGYTF.

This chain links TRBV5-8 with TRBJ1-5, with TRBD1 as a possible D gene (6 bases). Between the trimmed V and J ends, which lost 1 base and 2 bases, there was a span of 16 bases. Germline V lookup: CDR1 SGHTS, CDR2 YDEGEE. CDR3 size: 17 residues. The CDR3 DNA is TGTGCCAGCAGCTTGTGGTCGGGGGGCTCGGGCAATCAGCCCCAGCATTTT. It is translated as CASSLWSGGSGNQPQHF.

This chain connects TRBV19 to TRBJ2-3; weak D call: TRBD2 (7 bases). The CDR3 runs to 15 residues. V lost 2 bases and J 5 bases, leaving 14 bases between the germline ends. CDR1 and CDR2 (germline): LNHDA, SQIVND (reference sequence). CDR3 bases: TGTGCCAGTAGTATATCTGCGGGGGCAGGAGATACGCAGTATTTT. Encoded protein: CASSISAGAGDTQYF.

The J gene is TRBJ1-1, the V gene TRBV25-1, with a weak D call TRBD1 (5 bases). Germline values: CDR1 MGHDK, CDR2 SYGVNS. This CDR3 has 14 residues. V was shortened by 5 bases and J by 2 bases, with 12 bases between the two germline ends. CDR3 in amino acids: CASSRGRANTEAFF. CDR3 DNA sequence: TGTGCCAGCAGTCGGGGCCGGGCCAACACTGAAGCTTTCTTT.

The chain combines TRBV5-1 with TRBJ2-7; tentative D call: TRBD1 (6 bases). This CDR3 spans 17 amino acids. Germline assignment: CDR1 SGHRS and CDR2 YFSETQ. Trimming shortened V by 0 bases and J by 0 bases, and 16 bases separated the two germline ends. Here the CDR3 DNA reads TGCGCCAGCAGCTTGGAGCCAGCCGGACAGCACTCCTACGAGCAGTACTTC. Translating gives CASSLEPAGQHSYEQYF.

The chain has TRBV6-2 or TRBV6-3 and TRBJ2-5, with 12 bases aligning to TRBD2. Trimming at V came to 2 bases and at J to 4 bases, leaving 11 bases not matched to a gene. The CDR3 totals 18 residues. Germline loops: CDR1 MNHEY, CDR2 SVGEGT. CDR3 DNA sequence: TGTGCCAGCAGTTACACCCTAGCGGGGGGGGCGAGTCGAGAGACCCAGTACTTC. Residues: CASSYTLAGGASRETQYF.

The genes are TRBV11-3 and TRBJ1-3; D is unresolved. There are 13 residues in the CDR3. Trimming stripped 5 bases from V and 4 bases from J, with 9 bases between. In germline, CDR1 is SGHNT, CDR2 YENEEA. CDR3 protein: CASSRPGGNTIYF. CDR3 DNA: TGTGCCAGCAGCCGCCCCGGGGGAAACACCATATATTTT.

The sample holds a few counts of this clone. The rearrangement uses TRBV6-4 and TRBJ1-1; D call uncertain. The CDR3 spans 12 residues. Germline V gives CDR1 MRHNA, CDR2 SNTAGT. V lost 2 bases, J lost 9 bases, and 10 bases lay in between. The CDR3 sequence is CASSDPRPQAFF. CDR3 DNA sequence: TGTGCCAGCAGTGACCCCCGACCCCAAGCTTTCTTT.

The CDR3 coding sequence is TGTGCCAGCAGCGCAGGGGGCACAGATACGCAGTATTTT. Translated, it gives CASSAGGTDTQYF. The rearrangement uses TRBV9 and TRBJ2-3; D might be TRBD1 (6 bases). Germline V gene lookup returns CDR1 SGDLS and CDR2 YYNGEE. This CDR3 comprises 13 residues. Trimming left V 3 bases short and J 1 base short, with 6 bases between.

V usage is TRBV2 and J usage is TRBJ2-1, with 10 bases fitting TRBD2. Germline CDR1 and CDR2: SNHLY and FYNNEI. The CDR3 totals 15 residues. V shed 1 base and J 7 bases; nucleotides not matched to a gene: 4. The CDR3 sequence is CASSEVASGRNEQFF. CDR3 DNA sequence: TGTGCCAGCAGTGAAGTGGCTAGCGGGAGAAATGAGCAGTTCTTC.

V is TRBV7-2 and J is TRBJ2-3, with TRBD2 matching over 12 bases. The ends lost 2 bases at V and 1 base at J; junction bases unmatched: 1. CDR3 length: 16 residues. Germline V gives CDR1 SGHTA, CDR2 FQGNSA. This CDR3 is CASSLRLAGGTDTQYF. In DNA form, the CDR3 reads TGTGCCAGCAGCTTACGACTAGCGGGAGGCACAGATACGCAGTATTTT.

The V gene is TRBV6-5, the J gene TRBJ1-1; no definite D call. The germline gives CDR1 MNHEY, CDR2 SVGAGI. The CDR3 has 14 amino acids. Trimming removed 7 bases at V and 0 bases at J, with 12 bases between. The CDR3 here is CASTPTGLNTEAFF. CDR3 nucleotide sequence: TGTGCCAGCACCCCGACCGGGTTGAACACTGAAGCTTTCTTT.

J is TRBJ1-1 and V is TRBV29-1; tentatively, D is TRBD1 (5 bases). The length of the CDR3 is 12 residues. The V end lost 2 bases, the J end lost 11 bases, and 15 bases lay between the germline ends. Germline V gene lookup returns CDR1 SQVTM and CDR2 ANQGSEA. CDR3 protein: CSVEKGREGAFF. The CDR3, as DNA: TGCAGCGTTGAAAAGGGAAGGGAGGGGGCTTTCTTT. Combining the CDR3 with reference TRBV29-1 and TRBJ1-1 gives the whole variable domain SAVISQKPSRDICQRGTSLTIQCQVDSQVTMMFWYRQQPGQSLTLIATANQGSEATYESGFVIDKFPISRPNLTFSTLTVSNMSPEDSSIYLCSVEKGREGAFFGQGTRLTVV.